This is a list of T cell receptor beta chains from one sample in a study of cytomegalovirus exposure and HLA in healthy donors. Measured with immunoSEQ multiplex PCR; TCRdb has only the in-frame clones, and not every one. The sample lists about 100,000 clones, around three quarters occurring once. Sequenced material: PBMCs. The receptor set was obtained from a female donor in good health and CMV-seropositive. CDR3s include the opening cysteine and the closing phenylalanine or tryptophan. A D gene is named only where the DNA matches it firmly. Size is omitted from some rows. Given values are once, few, many or a class for expanded clones.

D gene: TRBD2
V gene: TRBV10-2
clone size: NA
J gene: TRBJ2-1
CDR3 DNA: TGCGCCAGCAGTCTGGGCGGGAGGGGCAATGAGCAGTTCTTC
CDR3 protein: CASSLGGRGNEQFF

D gene: TRBD1
V gene: TRBV6-5
clone size: once
J gene: TRBJ2-5
CDR3 DNA: TGTGCCAGCAGTTACTCCCATGGACAGGGGACAGAGACCCAGTACTTC
CDR3 protein: CASSYSHGQGTETQYF

D gene: NA
V gene: TRBV11-2
clone size: NA
J gene: TRBJ1-4
CDR3 DNA: TGTGCCAGCAGCTCCTACGGACAGAATGAAAAACTGTTTTTT
CDR3 protein: CASSSYGQNEKLFF

D gene: NA
V gene: TRBV7-2
clone size: NA
J gene: TRBJ2-7
CDR3 DNA: TGTGCCAGCAGCTTAGCGGGAGGGGGGGAGCAGTACTTC
CDR3 protein: CASSLAGGGEQYF

D gene: TRBD2
V gene: TRBV19
clone size: NA
J gene: TRBJ2-7
CDR3 DNA: TGTGCCAGTAGAGAGGCGGGAGGAAGGTACGAGCAGTACTTC
CDR3 protein: CASREAGGRYEQYF

D gene: TRBD2
V gene: TRBV7-9
clone size: NA
J gene: TRBJ2-1
CDR3 DNA: TGTGCCAGCAGCTTACTAGCGGGAGGGGCGGATGAGCAGTTCTTC
CDR3 protein: CASSLLAGGADEQFF

D gene: TRBD2
V gene: TRBV15
clone size: few
J gene: TRBJ2-1
CDR3 DNA: TGTGCCACCAGCACCGACCCGGGGACTAGGGCAGACAATGAGCAGTTCTTC
CDR3 protein: CATSTDPGTRADNEQFF

D gene: NA
V gene: TRBV4-2
clone size: NA
J gene: TRBJ2-6
CDR3 DNA: TGTGCCAGCAGCCAAAGGGGGGGGGCTTTCTCTGGGGCCAACGGCCTGACTTTC
CDR3 protein: CASSQRGGAFSGANGLTF

D gene: NA
V gene: TRBV9
clone size: NA
J gene: TRBJ1-1
CDR3 DNA: TGTGCCAGCAGCGGGCCGGGGGGAGCTTTCTTT
CDR3 protein: CASSGPGGAFF

D gene: TRBD1
V gene: TRBV2
clone size: NA
J gene: TRBJ1-2
CDR3 DNA: TGTGCCAGCACCGACAGGGACGACTATGGCTACACCTTC
CDR3 protein: CASTDRDDYGYTF